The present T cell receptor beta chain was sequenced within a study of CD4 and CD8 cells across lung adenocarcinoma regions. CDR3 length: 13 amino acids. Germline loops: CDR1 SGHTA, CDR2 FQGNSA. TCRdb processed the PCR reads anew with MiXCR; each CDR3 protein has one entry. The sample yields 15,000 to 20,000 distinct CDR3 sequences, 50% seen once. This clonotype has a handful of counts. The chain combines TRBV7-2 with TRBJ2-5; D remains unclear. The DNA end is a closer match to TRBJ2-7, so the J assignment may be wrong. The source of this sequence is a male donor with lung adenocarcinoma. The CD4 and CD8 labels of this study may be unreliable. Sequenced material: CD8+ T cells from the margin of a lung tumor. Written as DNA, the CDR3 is TGTGCCAGCAGCCCCCCAGCGTTCCACGAGCAGTACTTC. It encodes CASSPPAFHEQYF.